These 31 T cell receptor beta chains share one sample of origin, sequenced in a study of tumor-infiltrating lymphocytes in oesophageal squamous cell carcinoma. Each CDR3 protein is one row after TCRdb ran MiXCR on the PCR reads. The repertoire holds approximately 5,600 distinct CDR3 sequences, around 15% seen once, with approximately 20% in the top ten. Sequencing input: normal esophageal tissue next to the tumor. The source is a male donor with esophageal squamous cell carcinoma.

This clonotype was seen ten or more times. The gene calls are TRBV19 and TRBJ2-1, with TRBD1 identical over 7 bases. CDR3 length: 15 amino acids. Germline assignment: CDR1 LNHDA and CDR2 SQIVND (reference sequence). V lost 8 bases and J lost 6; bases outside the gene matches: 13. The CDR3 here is CASPGPRQGFNEQFF. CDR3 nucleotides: TGTGCCAGTCCTGGGCCGCGACAGGGTTTCAATGAGCAGTTCTTC.

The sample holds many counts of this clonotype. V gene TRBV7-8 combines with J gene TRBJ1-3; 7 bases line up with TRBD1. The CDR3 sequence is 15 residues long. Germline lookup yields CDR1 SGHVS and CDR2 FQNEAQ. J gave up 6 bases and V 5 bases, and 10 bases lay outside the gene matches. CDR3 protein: CASSRSGTDLNTIYF. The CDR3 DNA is TGTGCCAGCAGCCGTTCCGGGACAGACTTAAACACCATATATTTT.

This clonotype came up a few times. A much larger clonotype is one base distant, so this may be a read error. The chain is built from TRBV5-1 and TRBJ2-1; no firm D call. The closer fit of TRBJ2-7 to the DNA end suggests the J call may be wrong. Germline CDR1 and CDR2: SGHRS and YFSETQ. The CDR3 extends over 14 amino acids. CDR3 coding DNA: TGCGCCAGCAGCTCGACCGACTCTTACAATGAGCAGTACTTC. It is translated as CASSSTDSYNEQYF.

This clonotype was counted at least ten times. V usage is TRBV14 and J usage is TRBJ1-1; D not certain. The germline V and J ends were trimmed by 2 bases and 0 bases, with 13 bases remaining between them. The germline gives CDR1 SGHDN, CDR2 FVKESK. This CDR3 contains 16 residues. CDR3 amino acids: CASSQLSTVMNTEAFF. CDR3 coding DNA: TGTGCCAGCAGCCAATTATCAACAGTCATGAACACTGAAGCTTTCTTT.

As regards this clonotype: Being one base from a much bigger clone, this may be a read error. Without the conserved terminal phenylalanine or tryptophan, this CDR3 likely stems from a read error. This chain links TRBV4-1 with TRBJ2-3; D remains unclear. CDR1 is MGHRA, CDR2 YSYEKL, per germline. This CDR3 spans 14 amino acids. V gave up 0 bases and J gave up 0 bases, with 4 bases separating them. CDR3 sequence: CASSQDPSTDTQYS. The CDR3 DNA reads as TGCGCCAGCAGCCAAGACCCTAGCACAGATACGCAGTATTCT.

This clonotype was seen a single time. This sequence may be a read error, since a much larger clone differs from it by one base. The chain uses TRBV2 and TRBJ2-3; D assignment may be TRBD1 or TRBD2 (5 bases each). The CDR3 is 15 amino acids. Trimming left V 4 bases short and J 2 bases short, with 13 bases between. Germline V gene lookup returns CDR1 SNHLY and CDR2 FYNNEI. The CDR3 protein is CASSGAGSDTDTQYF. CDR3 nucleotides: TGTGCCAGCAGTGGGGCAGGGAGCGACACAGATACGCAGTATTTT.

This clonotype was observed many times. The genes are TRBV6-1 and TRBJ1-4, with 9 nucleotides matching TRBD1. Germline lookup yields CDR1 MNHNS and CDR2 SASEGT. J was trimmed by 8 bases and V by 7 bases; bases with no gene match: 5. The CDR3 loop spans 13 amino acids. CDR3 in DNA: TGTGCCAGCACTAACAGGGGGCAAGAAAAACTGTTTTTT. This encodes CASTNRGQEKLFF.

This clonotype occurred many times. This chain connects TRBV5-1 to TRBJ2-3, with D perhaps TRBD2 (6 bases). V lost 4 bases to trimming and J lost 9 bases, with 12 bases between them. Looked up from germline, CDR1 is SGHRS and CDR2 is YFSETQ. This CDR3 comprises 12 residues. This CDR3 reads CASSTGLPTQYF. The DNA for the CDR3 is TGCGCCAGCAGCACGGGACTTCCGACGCAGTATTTT.

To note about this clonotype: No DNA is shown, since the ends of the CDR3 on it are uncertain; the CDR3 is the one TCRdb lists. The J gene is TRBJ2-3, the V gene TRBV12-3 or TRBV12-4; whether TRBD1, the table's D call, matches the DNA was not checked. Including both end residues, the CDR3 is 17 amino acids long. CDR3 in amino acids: CASSEAWGINYGYTFGF.

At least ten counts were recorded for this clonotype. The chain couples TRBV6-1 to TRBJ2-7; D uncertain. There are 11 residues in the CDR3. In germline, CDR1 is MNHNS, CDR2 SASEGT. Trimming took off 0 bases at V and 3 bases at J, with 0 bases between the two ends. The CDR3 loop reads CASSEAYEQYF. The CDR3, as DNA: TGTGCCAGCAGTGAAGCCTACGAGCAGTACTTC.

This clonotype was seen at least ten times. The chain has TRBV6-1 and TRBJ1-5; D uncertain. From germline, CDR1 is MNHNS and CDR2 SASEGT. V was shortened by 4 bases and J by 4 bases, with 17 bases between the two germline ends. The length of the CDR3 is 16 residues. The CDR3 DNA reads TGTGCCAGCAGTGTAGCTGGAGTTTCCATAAATCAGCCCCAGCATTTT. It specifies CASSVAGVSINQPQHF.

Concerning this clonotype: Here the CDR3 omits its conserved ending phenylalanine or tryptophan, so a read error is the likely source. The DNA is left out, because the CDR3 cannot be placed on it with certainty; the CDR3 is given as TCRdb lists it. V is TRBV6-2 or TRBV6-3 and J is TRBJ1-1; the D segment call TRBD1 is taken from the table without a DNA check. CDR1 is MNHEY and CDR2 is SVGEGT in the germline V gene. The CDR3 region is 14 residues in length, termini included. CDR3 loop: CASRAYLGDAEALV.

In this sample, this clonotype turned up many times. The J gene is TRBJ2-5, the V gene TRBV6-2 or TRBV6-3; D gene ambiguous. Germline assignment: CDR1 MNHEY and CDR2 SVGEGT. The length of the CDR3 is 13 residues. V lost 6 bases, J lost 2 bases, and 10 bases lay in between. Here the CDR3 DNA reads TGTGCCAGCAGACCTTCCGGGCAAGAGACCCAGTACTTC. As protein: CASRPSGQETQYF.

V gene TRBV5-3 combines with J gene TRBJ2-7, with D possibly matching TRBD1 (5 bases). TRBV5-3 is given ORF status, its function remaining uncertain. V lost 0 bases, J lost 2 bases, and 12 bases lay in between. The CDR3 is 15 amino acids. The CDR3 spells CARSLGGSIPYEQYF. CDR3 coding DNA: TGTGCCAGAAGCTTGGGGGGCTCCATCCCCTACGAGCAGTACTTC.

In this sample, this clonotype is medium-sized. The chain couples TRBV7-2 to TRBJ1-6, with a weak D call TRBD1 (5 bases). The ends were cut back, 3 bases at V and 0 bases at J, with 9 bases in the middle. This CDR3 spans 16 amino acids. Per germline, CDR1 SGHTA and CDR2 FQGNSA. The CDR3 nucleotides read TGTGCCAGCAGCTTTGAGGGGAGCTCCTATAATTCACCCCTCCACTTT. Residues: CASSFEGSSYNSPLHF.

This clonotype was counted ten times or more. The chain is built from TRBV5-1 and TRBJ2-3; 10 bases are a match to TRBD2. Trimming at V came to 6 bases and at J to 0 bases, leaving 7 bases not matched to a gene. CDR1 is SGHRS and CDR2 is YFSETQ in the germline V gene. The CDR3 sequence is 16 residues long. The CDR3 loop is CASTSGGRASTDTQYF. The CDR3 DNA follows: TGCGCCAGCACTAGCGGGGGCCGTGCTAGCACAGATACGCAGTATTTT.

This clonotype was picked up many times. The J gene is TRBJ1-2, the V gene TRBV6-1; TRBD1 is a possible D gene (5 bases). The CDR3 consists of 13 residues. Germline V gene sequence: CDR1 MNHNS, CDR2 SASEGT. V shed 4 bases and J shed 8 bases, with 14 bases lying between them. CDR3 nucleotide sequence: TGTGCCAGCAGTGCCGGGAGGGGAAGAGGCTACACCTTC. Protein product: CASSAGRGRGYTF.

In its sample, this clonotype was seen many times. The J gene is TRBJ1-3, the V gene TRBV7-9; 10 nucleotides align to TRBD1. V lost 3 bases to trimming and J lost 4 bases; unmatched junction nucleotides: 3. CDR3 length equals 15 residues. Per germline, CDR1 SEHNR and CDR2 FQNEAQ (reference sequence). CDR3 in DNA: TGTGCCAGCAGCTTGACAGGGGGCTACGGAAACACCATATATTTT. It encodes CASSLTGGYGNTIYF. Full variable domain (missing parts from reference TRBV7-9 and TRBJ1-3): DTGVSQNPRHKITKRGQNVTFRCDPISEHNRLYWYRQTLGQGPEFLTYFQNEAQLEKSRLLSDRFSAERPKGSFSTLEIQRTEQGDSAMYLCASSLTGGYGNTIYFGEGSWLTVV.

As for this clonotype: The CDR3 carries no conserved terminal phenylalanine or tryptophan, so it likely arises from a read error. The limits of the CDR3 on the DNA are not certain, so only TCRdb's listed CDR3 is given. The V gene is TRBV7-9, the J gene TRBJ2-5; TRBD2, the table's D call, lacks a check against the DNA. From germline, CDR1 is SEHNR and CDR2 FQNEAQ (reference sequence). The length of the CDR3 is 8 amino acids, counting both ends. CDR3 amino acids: CASSSGLS.

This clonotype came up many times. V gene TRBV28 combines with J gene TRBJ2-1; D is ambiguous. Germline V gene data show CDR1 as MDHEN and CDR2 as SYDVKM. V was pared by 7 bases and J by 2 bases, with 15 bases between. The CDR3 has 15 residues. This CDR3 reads CASTPGSSTYNEQFF. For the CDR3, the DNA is TGTGCCAGCACCCCTGGCAGCTCCACCTACAATGAGCAGTTCTTC.

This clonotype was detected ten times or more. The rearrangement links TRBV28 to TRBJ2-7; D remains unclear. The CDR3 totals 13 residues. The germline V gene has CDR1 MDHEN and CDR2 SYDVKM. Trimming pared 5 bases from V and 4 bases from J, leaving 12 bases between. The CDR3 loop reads CASSETRRYEQYF. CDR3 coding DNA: TGTGCCAGCAGTGAGACCAGGAGATACGAGCAGTACTTC.

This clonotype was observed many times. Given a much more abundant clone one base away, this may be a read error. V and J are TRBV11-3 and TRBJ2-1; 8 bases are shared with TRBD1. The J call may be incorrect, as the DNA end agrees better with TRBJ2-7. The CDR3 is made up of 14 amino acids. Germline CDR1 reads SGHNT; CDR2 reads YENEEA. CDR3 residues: CASSDRGHYNEQYF. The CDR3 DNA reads TGTGCCAGCAGCGACAGGGGTCATTACAATGAGCAGTACTTC.

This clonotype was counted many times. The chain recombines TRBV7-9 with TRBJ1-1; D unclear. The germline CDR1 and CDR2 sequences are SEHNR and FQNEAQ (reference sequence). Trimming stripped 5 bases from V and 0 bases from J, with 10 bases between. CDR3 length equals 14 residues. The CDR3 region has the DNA TGTGCCAGCAGCCGGACCCAGTTGAACACTGAAGCTTTCTTT. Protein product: CASSRTQLNTEAFF.

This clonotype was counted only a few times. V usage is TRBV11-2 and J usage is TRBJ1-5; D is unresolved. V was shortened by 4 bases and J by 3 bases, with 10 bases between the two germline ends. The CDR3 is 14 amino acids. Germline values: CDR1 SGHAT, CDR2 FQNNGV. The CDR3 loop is CASSSGRINQPQHF. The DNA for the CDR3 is TGTGCCAGCAGCTCAGGACGGATCAATCAGCCCCAGCATTTT.

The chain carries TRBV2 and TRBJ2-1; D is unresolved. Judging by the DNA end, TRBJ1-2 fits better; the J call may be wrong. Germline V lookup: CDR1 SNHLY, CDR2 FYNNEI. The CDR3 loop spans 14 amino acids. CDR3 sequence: CASSRPGRNYGYTF. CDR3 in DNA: TGTGCCAGCAGTCGGCCGGGCCGAAACTATGGCTACACCTTC.

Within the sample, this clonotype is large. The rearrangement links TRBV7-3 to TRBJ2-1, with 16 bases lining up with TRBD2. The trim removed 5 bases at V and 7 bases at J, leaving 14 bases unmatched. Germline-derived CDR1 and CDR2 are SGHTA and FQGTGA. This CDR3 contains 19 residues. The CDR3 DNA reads TGTGCCAGCAGCACCTCCGGCGGGACTAGCGGGGGGGCTTTGAATGAGCAGTTCTTC. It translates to CASSTSGGTSGGALNEQFF.

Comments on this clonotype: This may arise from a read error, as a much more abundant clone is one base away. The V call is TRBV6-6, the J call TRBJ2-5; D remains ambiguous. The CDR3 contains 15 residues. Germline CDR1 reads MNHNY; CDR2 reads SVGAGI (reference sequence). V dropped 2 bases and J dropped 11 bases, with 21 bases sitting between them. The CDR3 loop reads CASSYPGQTYNEQYF. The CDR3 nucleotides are TGTGCCAGCAGTTACCCGGGTCAAACCTACAATGAGCAGTACTTC.

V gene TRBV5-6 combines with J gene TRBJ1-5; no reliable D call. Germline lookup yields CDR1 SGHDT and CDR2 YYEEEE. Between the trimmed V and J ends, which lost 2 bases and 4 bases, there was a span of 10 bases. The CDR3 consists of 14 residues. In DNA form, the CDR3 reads TGTGCCAGCAGCTTCTTCGGGTATAATCAGCCCCAGCATTTT. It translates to CASSFFGYNQPQHF.

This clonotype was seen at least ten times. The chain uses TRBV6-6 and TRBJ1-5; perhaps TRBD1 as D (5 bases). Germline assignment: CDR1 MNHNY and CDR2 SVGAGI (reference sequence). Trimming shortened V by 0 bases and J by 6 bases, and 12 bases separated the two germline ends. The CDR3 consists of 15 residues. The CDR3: CASSYSRWGGQPQHF. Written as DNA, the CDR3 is TGTGCCAGCAGTTACTCGAGGTGGGGGGGTCAGCCCCAGCATTTT.

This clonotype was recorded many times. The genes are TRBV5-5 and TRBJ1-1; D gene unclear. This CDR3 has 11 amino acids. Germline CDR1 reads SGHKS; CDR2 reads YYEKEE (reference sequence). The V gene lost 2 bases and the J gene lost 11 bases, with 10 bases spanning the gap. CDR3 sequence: CASSFGGVAFF. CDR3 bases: TGTGCCAGCAGCTTTGGTGGGGTTGCTTTCTTT.

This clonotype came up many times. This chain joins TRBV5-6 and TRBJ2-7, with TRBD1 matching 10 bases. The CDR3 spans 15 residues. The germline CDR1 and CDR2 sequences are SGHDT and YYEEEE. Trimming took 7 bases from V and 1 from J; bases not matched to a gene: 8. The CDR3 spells CASERRDRGSYEQYF. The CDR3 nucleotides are TGTGCCAGCGAGCGCCGGGACAGGGGTTCCTACGAGCAGTACTTC.